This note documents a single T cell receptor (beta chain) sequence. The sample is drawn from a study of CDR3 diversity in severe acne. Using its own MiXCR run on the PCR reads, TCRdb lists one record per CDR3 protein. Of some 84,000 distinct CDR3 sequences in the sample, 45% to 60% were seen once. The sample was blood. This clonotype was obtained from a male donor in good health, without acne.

CDR3 region: CSAPEAGLGYEQYF. Here the CDR3 DNA reads TGCAGTGCTCCAGAGGCGGGTCTTGGCTACGAGCAGTACTTC. The chain recombines TRBV20-1 with TRBJ2-7, with D possibly matching TRBD2 (5 bases). CDR1 is DFQATT, CDR2 SNEGSKA, per germline (reference sequence). The CDR3 is 14 amino acids. Trimming shortened V by 5 bases and J by 3 bases, and 17 bases separated the two germline ends.